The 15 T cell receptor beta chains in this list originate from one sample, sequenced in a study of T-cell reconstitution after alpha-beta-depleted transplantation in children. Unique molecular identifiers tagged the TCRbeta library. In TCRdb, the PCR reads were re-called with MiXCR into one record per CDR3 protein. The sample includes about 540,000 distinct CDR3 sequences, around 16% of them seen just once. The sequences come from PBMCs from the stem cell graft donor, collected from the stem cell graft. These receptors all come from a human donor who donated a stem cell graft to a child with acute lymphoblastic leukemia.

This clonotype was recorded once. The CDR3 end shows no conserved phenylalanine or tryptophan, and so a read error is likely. CDR3 residues: CSASRKGSEAFY. Written as DNA, the CDR3 is TGCAGTGCTAGCCGGAAGGGATCTGAAGCTTTCTAT. This chain uses TRBV20-1 with TRBJ1-1, with no clear D. This CDR3 has 12 residues. Trimming took off 3 bases at V and 6 bases at J, with 11 bases between the two ends. Germline loops: CDR1 DFQATT, CDR2 SNEGSKA (reference sequence).

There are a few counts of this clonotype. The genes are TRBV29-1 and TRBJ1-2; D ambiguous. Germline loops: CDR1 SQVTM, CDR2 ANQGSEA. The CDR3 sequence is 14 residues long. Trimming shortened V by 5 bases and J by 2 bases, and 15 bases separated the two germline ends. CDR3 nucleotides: TGCAGCGTTCGAGACCCCACAATCAACTATGGCTACACCTTC. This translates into CSVRDPTINYGYTF.

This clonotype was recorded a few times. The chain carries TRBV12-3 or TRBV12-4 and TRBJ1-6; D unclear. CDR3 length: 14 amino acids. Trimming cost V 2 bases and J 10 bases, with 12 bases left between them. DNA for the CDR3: TGTGCCAGCAGTTTACCGGGGTTGGGGTCACCCCTCCACTTT. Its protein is CASSLPGLGSPLHF.

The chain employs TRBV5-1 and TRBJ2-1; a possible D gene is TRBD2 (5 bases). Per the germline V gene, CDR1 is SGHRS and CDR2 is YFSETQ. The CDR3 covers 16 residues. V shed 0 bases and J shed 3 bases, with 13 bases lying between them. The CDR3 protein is CASSLALAPLYNEQFF. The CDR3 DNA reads TGCGCCAGCAGCTTGGCCCTAGCCCCTCTCTACAATGAGCAGTTCTTC.

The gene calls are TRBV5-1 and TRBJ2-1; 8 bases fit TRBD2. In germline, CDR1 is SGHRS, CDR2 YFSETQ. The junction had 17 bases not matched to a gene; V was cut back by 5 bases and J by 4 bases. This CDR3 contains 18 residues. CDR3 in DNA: TGCGCCAGCAGTTGGTTTTTAGTCGAACTAGCGGATTACAATGAGCAGTTCTTC. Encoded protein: CASSWFLVELADYNEQFF. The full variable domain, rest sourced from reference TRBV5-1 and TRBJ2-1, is KAGVTQTPRYLIKTRGQQVTLSCSPISGHRSVSWYQQTPGQGLQFLFEYFSETQRNKGNFPGRFSGRQFSNSRSEMNVSTLELGDSALYLCASSWFLVELADYNEQFFGPGTRLTVL.

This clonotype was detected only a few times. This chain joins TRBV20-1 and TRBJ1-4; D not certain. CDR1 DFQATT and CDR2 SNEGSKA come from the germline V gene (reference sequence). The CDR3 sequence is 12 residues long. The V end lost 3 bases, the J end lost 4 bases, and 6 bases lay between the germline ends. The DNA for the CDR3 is TGCAGTGCTAGTGTGTTTAATGAAAAACTGTTTTTT. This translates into CSASVFNEKLFF.

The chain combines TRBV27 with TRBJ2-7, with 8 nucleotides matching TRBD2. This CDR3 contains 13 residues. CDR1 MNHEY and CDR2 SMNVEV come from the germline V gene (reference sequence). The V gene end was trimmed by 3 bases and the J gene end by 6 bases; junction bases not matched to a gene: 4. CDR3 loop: CASSFSGVLEQYF. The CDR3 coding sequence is TGTGCCAGCAGTTTTAGCGGGGTCCTCGAGCAGTACTTC.

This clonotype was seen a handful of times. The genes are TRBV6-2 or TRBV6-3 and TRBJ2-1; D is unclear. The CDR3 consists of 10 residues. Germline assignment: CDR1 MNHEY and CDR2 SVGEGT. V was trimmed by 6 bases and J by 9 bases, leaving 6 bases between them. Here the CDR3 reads CASSLPEQFF. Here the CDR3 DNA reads TGTGCCAGCAGCCTACCTGAGCAGTTCTTC.

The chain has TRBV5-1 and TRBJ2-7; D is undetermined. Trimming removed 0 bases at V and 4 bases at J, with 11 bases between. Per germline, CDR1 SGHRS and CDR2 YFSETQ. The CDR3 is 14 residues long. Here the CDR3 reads CASSLAASDYEQYF. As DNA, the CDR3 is TGCGCCAGCAGCTTGGCCGCCAGTGATTACGAGCAGTACTTC. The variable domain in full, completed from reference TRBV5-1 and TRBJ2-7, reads KAGVTQTPRYLIKTRGQQVTLSCSPISGHRSVSWYQQTPGQGLQFLFEYFSETQRNKGNFPGRFSGRQFSNSRSEMNVSTLELGDSALYLCASSLAASDYEQYFGPGTRLTVT.

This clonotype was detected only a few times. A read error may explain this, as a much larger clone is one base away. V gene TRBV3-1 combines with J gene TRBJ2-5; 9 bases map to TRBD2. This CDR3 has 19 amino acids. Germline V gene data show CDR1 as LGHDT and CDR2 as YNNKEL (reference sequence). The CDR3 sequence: CTSSLGARPGTSFVETQYF. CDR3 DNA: TGTACCAGCAGCCTCGGGGCCCGACCCGGGACTAGCTTCGTTGAGACCCAGTACTTC.

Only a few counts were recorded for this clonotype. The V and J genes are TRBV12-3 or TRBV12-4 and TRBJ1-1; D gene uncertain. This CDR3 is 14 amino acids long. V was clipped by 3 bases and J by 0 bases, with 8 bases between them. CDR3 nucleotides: TGTGCCAGCAGTTTTGCATTGCTGAACACTGAAGCTTTCTTT. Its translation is CASSFALLNTEAFF.

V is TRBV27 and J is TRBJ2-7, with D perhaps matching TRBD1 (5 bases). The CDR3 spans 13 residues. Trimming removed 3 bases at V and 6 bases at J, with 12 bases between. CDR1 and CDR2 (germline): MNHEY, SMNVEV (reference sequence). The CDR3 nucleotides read TGTGCCAGCAGTTTGATCAGGGCCTCCGAGCAGTACTTC. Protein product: CASSLIRASEQYF.

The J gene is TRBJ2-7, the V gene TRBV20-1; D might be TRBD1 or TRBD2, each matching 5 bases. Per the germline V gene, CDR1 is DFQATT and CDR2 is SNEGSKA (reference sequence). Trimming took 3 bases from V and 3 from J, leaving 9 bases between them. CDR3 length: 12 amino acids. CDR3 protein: CSARGVIYEQYF. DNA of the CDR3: TGCAGTGCTAGGGGGGTAATCTACGAGCAGTACTTC.

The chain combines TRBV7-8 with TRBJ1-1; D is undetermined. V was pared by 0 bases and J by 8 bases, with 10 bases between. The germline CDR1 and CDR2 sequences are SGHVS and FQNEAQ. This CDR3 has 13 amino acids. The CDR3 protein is CASSLAYGLEAFF. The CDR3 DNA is TGTGCCAGCAGCTTAGCGTACGGACTCGAAGCTTTCTTT.

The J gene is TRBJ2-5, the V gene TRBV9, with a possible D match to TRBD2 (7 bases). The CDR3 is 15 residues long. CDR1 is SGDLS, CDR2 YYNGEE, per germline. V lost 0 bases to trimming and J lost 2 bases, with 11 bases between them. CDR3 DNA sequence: TGTGCCAGCAGCGTAGGAGGGGGGGAGCAAGAGACCCAGTACTTC. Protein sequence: CASSVGGGEQETQYF.